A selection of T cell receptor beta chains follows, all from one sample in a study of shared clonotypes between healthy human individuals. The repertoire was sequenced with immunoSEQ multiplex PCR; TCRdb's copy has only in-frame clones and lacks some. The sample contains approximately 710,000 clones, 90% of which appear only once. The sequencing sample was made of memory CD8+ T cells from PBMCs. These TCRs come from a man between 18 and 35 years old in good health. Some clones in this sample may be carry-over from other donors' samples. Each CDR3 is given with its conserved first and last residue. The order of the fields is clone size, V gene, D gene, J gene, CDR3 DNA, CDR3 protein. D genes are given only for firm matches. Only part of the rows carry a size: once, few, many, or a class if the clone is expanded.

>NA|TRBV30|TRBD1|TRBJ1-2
TGTGCCTGGAGTGTTTGGACAGGGCGAACTTCTCCGAACTATGGCTACACCTTC
CAWSVWTGRTSPNYGYTF
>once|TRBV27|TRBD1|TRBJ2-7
TGTGCCAGCAGTTTATACGGGACAGGGGCCTACGAGCAGTACTTC
CASSLYGTGAYEQYF
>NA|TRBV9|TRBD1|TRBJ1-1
TGTGCCAGCAGCCCAGGGGGGGAAGAAGCTTTCTTT
CASSPGGEEAFF
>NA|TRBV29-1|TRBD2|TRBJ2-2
TGCAGCGTCCGTAGGACTAGCGGGAGGGCCCAGGAGCTGTTTTTT
CSVRRTSGRAQELFF
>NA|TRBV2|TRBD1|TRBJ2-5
TGTGCCAGCATCGGGACAGGGGGCGAGGAGACCCAGTACTTC
CASIGTGGEETQYF
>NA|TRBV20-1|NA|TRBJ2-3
TGCAGTGCTAGATTTTCGGATACGCAGTATTTT
CSARFSDTQYF
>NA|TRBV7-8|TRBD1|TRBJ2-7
TGTGCCAGCAGCTTTGGGACAGGGAACGAGCAGTACTTC
CASSFGTGNEQYF
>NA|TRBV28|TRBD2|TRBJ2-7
TGTGCCAGCAGTGGATACCTGGGACTAGCGGGATCCTACGAGCAGTACTTC
CASSGYLGLAGSYEQYF
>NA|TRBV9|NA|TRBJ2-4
TGTGCCAGCAGCGTAGGGGCAGAAGGGGGAAACATTCAGTACTTC
CASSVGAEGGNIQYF
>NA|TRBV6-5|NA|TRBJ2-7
TGTGCCAGCAGTTACTCCCCATTAGAGGTTCCCTACGAGCAGTACTTC
CASSYSPLEVPYEQYF
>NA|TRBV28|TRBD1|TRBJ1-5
TGTGCCAGCAGTTCCATCGGGACAGACTTTAGCAATCAGCCCCAGCATTTT
CASSSIGTDFSNQPQHF
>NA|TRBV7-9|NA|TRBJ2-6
TGTGCCAGCAGCTTAGGAAGTGTAGGCTTTGGGGCCAACGTCCTGACTTTC
CASSLGSVGFGANVLTF
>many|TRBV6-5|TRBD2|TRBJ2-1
TGTGCCAGCAGTTCGGGACTAGCGGCGTTCAATGAGCAGTTCTTC
CASSSGLAAFNEQFF
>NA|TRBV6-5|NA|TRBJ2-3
TGTGCCGTGTCGGGGGATACGCAGTATTTT
CAVSGDTQYF
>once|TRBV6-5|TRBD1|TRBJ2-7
TGTGCCAGCAGAGGGACAGTCGAGGATGAGCAGTACTTC
CASRGTVEDEQYF
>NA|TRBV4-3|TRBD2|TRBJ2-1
TGCGCCAGCAGCGTTTGGCTAGCGGGAGGTCGTGAGCAGTTCTTC
CASSVWLAGGREQFF
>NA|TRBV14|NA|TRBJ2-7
TGTGCCAGCAGCCAAGTGGGGTACGAGCAGTACTTC
CASSQVGYEQYF
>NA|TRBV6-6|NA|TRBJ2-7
TGTGCCAGCAGTTCCCTAGATCTGGGTCTGCCCTACGAGCAGTACTTC
CASSSLDLGLPYEQYF
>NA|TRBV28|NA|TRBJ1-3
TGTGCCAGCAGTCGGAGGAGGTCGGGAAACACCATATATTTT
CASSRRRSGNTIYF
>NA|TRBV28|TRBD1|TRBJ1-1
TGTGCCAGCACCATGGGACAGGGGGCCGAAGCTTTCTTT
CASTMGQGAEAFF
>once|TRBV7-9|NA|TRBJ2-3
TGTGCCAGCAGCTTCATCTTGGGGCAGAGCACAGATACGCAGTATTTT
CASSFILGQSTDTQYF
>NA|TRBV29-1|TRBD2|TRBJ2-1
TGCAGCGGCGGGGGACTAGTCCCCTACAATGAGCAGTTCTTC
CSGGGLVPYNEQFF
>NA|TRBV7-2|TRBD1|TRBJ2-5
TGTGCCATCGGGCCCTTGACAGGGGAGGCGGAGACCCAGTACTTC
CAIGPLTGEAETQYF
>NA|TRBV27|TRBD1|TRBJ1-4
TGTGCCAGCCGGGACAGGGGCATGGGTGAAAAACTGTTTTTT
CASRDRGMGEKLFF
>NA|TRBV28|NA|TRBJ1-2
TGTGCCAGCAGTTTGTCGGGGAGGGCCTATGGCTACACCTTC
CASSLSGRAYGYTF
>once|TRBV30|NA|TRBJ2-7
TGTGCCTGGAGTGTTGGCCGCTCCTACGAGCAGTACTTC
CAWSVGRSYEQYF
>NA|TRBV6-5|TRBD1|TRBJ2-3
TGTGCCAGCAGTTTCGGGACAGAGGGAGATACGCAGTATTTT
CASSFGTEGDTQYF
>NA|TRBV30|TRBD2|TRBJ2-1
TGTGCCTGGACACCGGGAGGGCCAGGGGAGCAGTTCTTC
CAWTPGGPGEQFF
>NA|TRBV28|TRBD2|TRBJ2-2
TGTGCCAGCACCGGGGGGATCGGGGAGCTGTTTTTT
CASTGGIGELFF
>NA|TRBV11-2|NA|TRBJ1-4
TGTGCCAGCAGCCCACGGACCACTAATGAAAAACTGTTTTTT
CASSPRTTNEKLFF
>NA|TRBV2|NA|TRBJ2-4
TGTGCCAGCTTACAGGGACAAGCCAAAAACATTCAGTACTTC
CASLQGQAKNIQYF
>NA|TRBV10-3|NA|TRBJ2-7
TGTGCCATCATGGACGGAAGCTCCTACGAGCAGTACTTC
CAIMDGSSYEQYF
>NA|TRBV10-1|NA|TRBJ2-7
TGCGCCAGCAGTGGGCTTGGGGGCGGCGAGCAGTACTTC
CASSGLGGGEQYF
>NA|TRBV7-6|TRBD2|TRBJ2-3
TGTGCCAGCACGTGGACTAGCGGGTCCACAGATACGCAGTATTTT
CASTWTSGSTDTQYF
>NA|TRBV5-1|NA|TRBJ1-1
TGCGCCAGCAGCTTTATAAGGGACGGCGGGGGCACTGAAGCTTTCTTT
CASSFIRDGGGTEAFF
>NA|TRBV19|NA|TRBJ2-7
TGTGCCAGTAGTATAGTACCAGCCTCCTACGAGCAGTACTTC
CASSIVPASYEQYF
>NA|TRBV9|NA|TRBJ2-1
TGTGCCAGCAGCGTAGGGGGGGACCCCTACAATGAGCAGTTCTTC
CASSVGGDPYNEQFF
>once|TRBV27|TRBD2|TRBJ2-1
TGTGCCAGCAGTTTTAGCGGGCTCGGGCACAATGAGCAGTTCTTC
CASSFSGLGHNEQFF